Listed below are T cell receptor beta chains from one sample, sequenced in a study of blood T cell repertoires in COVID-19. Sequenced by immunoSEQ multiplex PCR; TCRdb stores in-frame clones only, minus some. This repertoire shows about 190,000 clones, 84% found once; its top ten account for 20%. The sample taken for sequencing was peripheral blood. The receptor set was obtained from a human donor in a cohort sampled during active COVID-19. CDR3s include the opening cysteine and the closing phenylalanine or tryptophan. The D gene is left open where the match is weak. Size is omitted from some rows. Given values are once, few, many or a class for expanded clones.

CDR3nt: TGTGCCAGCAGTTACGGCAAGCGAATCTATAATTCACCCCTCCACTTT
CDR3aa: CASSYGKRIYNSPLHF
v_gene: TRBV6-5
j_gene: TRBJ1-6
d_gene: NA
abundance: once

CDR3nt: TGTGCCAGCAGTATCAGGGAGGCAGGGAGGACTGAAGCTTTCTTT
CDR3aa: CASSIREAGRTEAFF
v_gene: TRBV6-4
j_gene: TRBJ1-1
d_gene: NA
abundance: NA

CDR3nt: TGTGCCACACGGACAGGGAGCACAGATACGCAGTATTTT
CDR3aa: CATRTGSTDTQYF
v_gene: TRBV19
j_gene: TRBJ2-3
d_gene: TRBD1
abundance: NA

CDR3nt: TGTGCCAGCAGTGAAGGAAGCTTCAGGCTCGATTCCTACGAGCAGTACTTC
CDR3aa: CASSEGSFRLDSYEQYF
v_gene: TRBV6-1
j_gene: TRBJ2-7
d_gene: NA
abundance: NA

CDR3nt: TGTGCCAGCAGTTTTACAGGGACCGGGAAGGAGCCCCAGCATTTT
CDR3aa: CASSFTGTGKEPQHF
v_gene: TRBV27
j_gene: TRBJ1-5
d_gene: NA
abundance: NA

CDR3nt: TGTGCCAGCCAAGCGGGCCTTATTCAGTACTTC
CDR3aa: CASQAGLIQYF
v_gene: TRBV19
j_gene: TRBJ2-4
d_gene: NA
abundance: NA

CDR3nt: TGTGCCATCAGTGAGTCTGGGACAGGGCGAGGCTACACCTTC
CDR3aa: CAISESGTGRGYTF
v_gene: TRBV10-3
j_gene: TRBJ1-2
d_gene: TRBD1
abundance: NA

CDR3nt: TGTGCCAGCAGTTCGACTCGGGACAGATTTACGGTCTACGAGCAGTACTTC
CDR3aa: CASSSTRDRFTVYEQYF
v_gene: TRBV28
j_gene: TRBJ2-7
d_gene: TRBD1
abundance: NA

CDR3nt: TGTGCCAGCAGTGAACAGGTTATCTCTGAAAAACTGTTTTTT
CDR3aa: CASSEQVISEKLFF
v_gene: TRBV2
j_gene: TRBJ1-4
d_gene: NA
abundance: NA

CDR3nt: TGTGCCAGCAGTCTATCGGACATTAACACCGGGGAGCTGTTTTTT
CDR3aa: CASSLSDINTGELFF
v_gene: TRBV6-2/TRBV6-3
j_gene: TRBJ2-2
d_gene: NA
abundance: NA

CDR3nt: TGCGCCAGCAGCCCAGATAGAGACAGGGATGGCTACACCTTC
CDR3aa: CASSPDRDRDGYTF
v_gene: TRBV5-1
j_gene: TRBJ1-2
d_gene: TRBD1
abundance: NA

CDR3nt: TGCGCCAGCAGCCGAGTGGGACAGGGGGACTCACCCCTCCACTTT
CDR3aa: CASSRVGQGDSPLHF
v_gene: TRBV5-1
j_gene: TRBJ1-6
d_gene: TRBD1
abundance: many

CDR3nt: TGTGCCAGCAGCAAACACAGGGTGCTCCAAGAGACCCAGTACTTC
CDR3aa: CASSKHRVLQETQYF
v_gene: TRBV11-2
j_gene: TRBJ2-5
d_gene: NA
abundance: NA

CDR3nt: TGTGCCACCAGTGATAAGGGACTAGGATCCTTCTCAGATACGCAGTATTTT
CDR3aa: CATSDKGLGSFSDTQYF
v_gene: TRBV24-1
j_gene: TRBJ2-3
d_gene: TRBD2
abundance: NA

CDR3nt: TGCGCCAGCAGCTTGTCGAGTAACTATGGCTACACCTTC
CDR3aa: CASSLSSNYGYTF
v_gene: TRBV5-1
j_gene: TRBJ1-2
d_gene: NA
abundance: NA

CDR3nt: TGTGCCAGCAGCCAGGATAACTATGGCTACACCTTC
CDR3aa: CASSQDNYGYTF
v_gene: TRBV7-9
j_gene: TRBJ1-2
d_gene: NA
abundance: once

CDR3nt: TGTGCCAGCAGGGTGGGGGGGTACACAGATACGCAGTATTTT
CDR3aa: CASRVGGYTDTQYF
v_gene: TRBV7-2
j_gene: TRBJ2-3
d_gene: TRBD2
abundance: NA

CDR3nt: TGTGCCAGCAGTCTTCGGTCTAGCGGGAGGGCCGGAGAGTACGAGCAGTACTTC
CDR3aa: CASSLRSSGRAGEYEQYF
v_gene: TRBV2
j_gene: TRBJ2-7
d_gene: TRBD2
abundance: once

CDR3nt: TGTGCCACCCGGCGGGGGGGTTTAGATACGCAGTATTTT
CDR3aa: CATRRGGLDTQYF
v_gene: TRBV19
j_gene: TRBJ2-3
d_gene: TRBD2
abundance: NA

CDR3nt: TGTGCCAGCAGTGAGCAGGAGGGGGCTAGCGGGGGCACAGATACGCAGTATTTT
CDR3aa: CASSEQEGASGGTDTQYF
v_gene: TRBV6-1
j_gene: TRBJ2-3
d_gene: TRBD2
abundance: NA

CDR3nt: TGTGCCAGCAGCACCTTCTTGACGGGAGGTCTGGAGACCCAGTACTTC
CDR3aa: CASSTFLTGGLETQYF
v_gene: TRBV27
j_gene: TRBJ2-5
d_gene: TRBD2
abundance: NA

CDR3nt: TGTGCCAGCAGCAAAGGGGGGGGCGAAGAGACCCAGTACTTC
CDR3aa: CASSKGGGEETQYF
v_gene: TRBV21-1
j_gene: TRBJ2-5
d_gene: NA
abundance: NA

CDR3nt: TGCGCCAGCAGCTCCGGGACTATGTCGGAGACCCAGTACTTC
CDR3aa: CASSSGTMSETQYF
v_gene: TRBV5-1
j_gene: TRBJ2-5
d_gene: TRBD2
abundance: NA

CDR3nt: TGTGCCAGCAGGGCAGGGACCTACAATGAGCAGTTCTTC
CDR3aa: CASRAGTYNEQFF
v_gene: TRBV2
j_gene: TRBJ2-1
d_gene: NA
abundance: few

CDR3nt: TGCGCCAGCGGAGGATCTTATGGCTACACCTTC
CDR3aa: CASGGSYGYTF
v_gene: TRBV4-1
j_gene: TRBJ1-2
d_gene: NA
abundance: NA

CDR3nt: TGTGCCAGCAGTTCACTAGCGGGGGGGTACACCGGGGAGCTGTTTTTT
CDR3aa: CASSSLAGGYTGELFF
v_gene: TRBV6-5
j_gene: TRBJ2-2
d_gene: TRBD2
abundance: NA

CDR3nt: TGTGCCACCAGCAGGAAGACAGGTGAGCAGTTCTTC
CDR3aa: CATSRKTGEQFF
v_gene: TRBV15
j_gene: TRBJ2-1
d_gene: NA
abundance: NA

CDR3nt: TGTGCCAGCAGCCTTTCGTACGAGCAGTACTTC
CDR3aa: CASSLSYEQYF
v_gene: TRBV3-1/TRBV3-2
j_gene: TRBJ2-7
d_gene: NA
abundance: NA

CDR3nt: TGTGCCAGCAGTTTTTTAATCCGGACAGATACGCAGTATTTT
CDR3aa: CASSFLIRTDTQYF
v_gene: TRBV28
j_gene: TRBJ2-3
d_gene: NA
abundance: NA

CDR3nt: TGTGCCAGCAGCTTAGGTCGGAGCTCTGGAAACACCATATATTTT
CDR3aa: CASSLGRSSGNTIYF
v_gene: TRBV7-2
j_gene: TRBJ1-3
d_gene: NA
abundance: NA

CDR3nt: TGTGCCAGCAGTCGACACCCAACCGGGACAGAAGCTTTCTTT
CDR3aa: CASSRHPTGTEAFF
v_gene: TRBV25-1
j_gene: TRBJ1-1
d_gene: NA
abundance: NA

CDR3nt: TGTGCCAGCAGCAAAGCGGGGGGCGGCGATACGCAGTATTTT
CDR3aa: CASSKAGGGDTQYF
v_gene: TRBV13
j_gene: TRBJ2-3
d_gene: TRBD2
abundance: NA

CDR3nt: TGTGCCAGCAGCCTATTGGTAGCGAGCTCCTACAATGAGCAGTTCTTC
CDR3aa: CASSLLVASSYNEQFF
v_gene: TRBV7-6
j_gene: TRBJ2-1
d_gene: NA
abundance: NA

CDR3nt: TGTGCCAGTAAGGGGGGGAACGAGGAGACCCAGTACTTC
CDR3aa: CASKGGNEETQYF
v_gene: TRBV19
j_gene: TRBJ2-5
d_gene: NA
abundance: NA

CDR3nt: TGTGCCAGCAGTGAAAGTCGGGGAGACAGGTGGCCCCAGCATTTT
CDR3aa: CASSESRGDRWPQHF
v_gene: TRBV6-1
j_gene: TRBJ1-5
d_gene: NA
abundance: once

CDR3nt: TGTGCCAGCAGTTTAGCAAGGGGTCAGCCCCAGCATTTT
CDR3aa: CASSLARGQPQHF
v_gene: TRBV27
j_gene: TRBJ1-5
d_gene: NA
abundance: NA

CDR3nt: TGTGCCAGCAGCTCGACAGGAAACTACAATGAGCAGTTCTTC
CDR3aa: CASSSTGNYNEQFF
v_gene: TRBV5-6
j_gene: TRBJ2-1
d_gene: NA
abundance: few

CDR3nt: TGTGCCAGCAGCTTTTGGTACGGGACAGGGGCCTCAAATGAAAAACTGTTTTTT
CDR3aa: CASSFWYGTGASNEKLFF
v_gene: TRBV7-2
j_gene: TRBJ1-4
d_gene: TRBD1
abundance: NA

CDR3nt: TGTGCCAGCTCACCACGGGACAGGGCCCCAAATCAGCCCCAGCATTTT
CDR3aa: CASSPRDRAPNQPQHF
v_gene: TRBV18
j_gene: TRBJ1-5
d_gene: TRBD1
abundance: many

CDR3nt: TGTGCCACCAGTGATGACAGGGACAATCAGCCCCAGCATTTT
CDR3aa: CATSDDRDNQPQHF
v_gene: TRBV24-1
j_gene: TRBJ1-5
d_gene: TRBD1
abundance: NA

CDR3nt: TGTGCCAGCTCACCGAGGGACAGGGATGGGGCCAACGTCCTGACTTTC
CDR3aa: CASSPRDRDGANVLTF
v_gene: TRBV18
j_gene: TRBJ2-6
d_gene: TRBD1
abundance: few

CDR3nt: TGTGCCAGCAGCCAAGGTTACGGACAGGCTTTCCACGAGCAGTACTTC
CDR3aa: CASSQGYGQAFHEQYF
v_gene: TRBV4-2
j_gene: TRBJ2-7
d_gene: TRBD1
abundance: NA

CDR3nt: TGCGCCAGCAGCTTTATGGCGGGAATCGGGGAGACCCAGTACTTC
CDR3aa: CASSFMAGIGETQYF
v_gene: TRBV5-1
j_gene: TRBJ2-5
d_gene: NA
abundance: NA

CDR3nt: TGTGCCAGCAGCCCCTGGACTAGCAGGAGGGGCAGGGAGCTGTTTTTT
CDR3aa: CASSPWTSRRGRELFF
v_gene: TRBV7-2
j_gene: TRBJ2-2
d_gene: TRBD2
abundance: NA

CDR3nt: TGTGCCAGCAGCTCGGGACAGGGAACCTACAATGAGCAGTTCTTC
CDR3aa: CASSSGQGTYNEQFF
v_gene: TRBV11-1
j_gene: TRBJ2-1
d_gene: TRBD1
abundance: NA

CDR3nt: TGTGCCAGCAGGAAGACAGGGGGAACCTTTGGCTACACCTTC
CDR3aa: CASRKTGGTFGYTF
v_gene: TRBV28
j_gene: TRBJ1-2
d_gene: TRBD1
abundance: NA

CDR3nt: TGTGCCAGCAGATCAGGGGCGGGCTACGAGCAGTACTTC
CDR3aa: CASRSGAGYEQYF
v_gene: TRBV11-2
j_gene: TRBJ2-7
d_gene: NA
abundance: once

CDR3nt: TGTGCCAGCAGCCCCCCCAGGGGAGACACTGAAGCTTTCTTT
CDR3aa: CASSPPRGDTEAFF
v_gene: TRBV6-5
j_gene: TRBJ1-1
d_gene: NA
abundance: once

CDR3nt: TGTGCCAGCAGCCAAGTGGGTCAGGGGAATGGCTACACCTTC
CDR3aa: CASSQVGQGNGYTF
v_gene: TRBV14
j_gene: TRBJ1-2
d_gene: NA
abundance: NA

CDR3nt: TGTGCCAGCAGACCCGGACGGGGACAGCTTGGCACCGGGGAGCTGTTTTTT
CDR3aa: CASRPGRGQLGTGELFF
v_gene: TRBV7-2
j_gene: TRBJ2-2
d_gene: TRBD1
abundance: NA

CDR3nt: TGTGCCAGCAGCCAAGTACGGGGGGTAAACAATGAGCAGTTCTTC
CDR3aa: CASSQVRGVNNEQFF
v_gene: TRBV3-1/TRBV3-2
j_gene: TRBJ2-1
d_gene: TRBD2
abundance: NA